This TCR beta chain comes out of a study of tumor-infiltrating lymphocytes in localized non-small cell lung cancer. Study summary: Patients included smokers and never-smokers with various histologies, some sampled after neoadjuvant chemotherapy. From each patient, both tumor and uninvolved lung, non-adjacent to tumor, were sampled.

Study-wide findings and caveats: T-cell fraction did not differ between immunotypes IM1 and IM2.

The V and J ends lost 5 bases and 4 bases respectively, with 20 bases between them. CDR1 is LNHDA and CDR2 is SQIVND in the germline V gene (reference sequence). CDR3 size: 16 residues. Data came from immunoSEQ multiplex PCR; TCRdb stores just in-frame clones and leaves some out. Among about 14,000 clones listed, around two thirds were seen once. Of note for this clone: Its antigen remains unidentified.

J is TRBJ1-2 and V is TRBV19; tentatively, D is TRBD1 (5 bases). Sequencing used uninvolved lung tissue not adjacent to the tumor. The sequence came from a human donor with non-small cell lung cancer. In DNA, the CDR3 is TGTGCCAGTAGTCTCCGAGGGGCGACTCTTACCTATGGCTACACCTTC. This codes for CASSLRGATLTYGYTF.